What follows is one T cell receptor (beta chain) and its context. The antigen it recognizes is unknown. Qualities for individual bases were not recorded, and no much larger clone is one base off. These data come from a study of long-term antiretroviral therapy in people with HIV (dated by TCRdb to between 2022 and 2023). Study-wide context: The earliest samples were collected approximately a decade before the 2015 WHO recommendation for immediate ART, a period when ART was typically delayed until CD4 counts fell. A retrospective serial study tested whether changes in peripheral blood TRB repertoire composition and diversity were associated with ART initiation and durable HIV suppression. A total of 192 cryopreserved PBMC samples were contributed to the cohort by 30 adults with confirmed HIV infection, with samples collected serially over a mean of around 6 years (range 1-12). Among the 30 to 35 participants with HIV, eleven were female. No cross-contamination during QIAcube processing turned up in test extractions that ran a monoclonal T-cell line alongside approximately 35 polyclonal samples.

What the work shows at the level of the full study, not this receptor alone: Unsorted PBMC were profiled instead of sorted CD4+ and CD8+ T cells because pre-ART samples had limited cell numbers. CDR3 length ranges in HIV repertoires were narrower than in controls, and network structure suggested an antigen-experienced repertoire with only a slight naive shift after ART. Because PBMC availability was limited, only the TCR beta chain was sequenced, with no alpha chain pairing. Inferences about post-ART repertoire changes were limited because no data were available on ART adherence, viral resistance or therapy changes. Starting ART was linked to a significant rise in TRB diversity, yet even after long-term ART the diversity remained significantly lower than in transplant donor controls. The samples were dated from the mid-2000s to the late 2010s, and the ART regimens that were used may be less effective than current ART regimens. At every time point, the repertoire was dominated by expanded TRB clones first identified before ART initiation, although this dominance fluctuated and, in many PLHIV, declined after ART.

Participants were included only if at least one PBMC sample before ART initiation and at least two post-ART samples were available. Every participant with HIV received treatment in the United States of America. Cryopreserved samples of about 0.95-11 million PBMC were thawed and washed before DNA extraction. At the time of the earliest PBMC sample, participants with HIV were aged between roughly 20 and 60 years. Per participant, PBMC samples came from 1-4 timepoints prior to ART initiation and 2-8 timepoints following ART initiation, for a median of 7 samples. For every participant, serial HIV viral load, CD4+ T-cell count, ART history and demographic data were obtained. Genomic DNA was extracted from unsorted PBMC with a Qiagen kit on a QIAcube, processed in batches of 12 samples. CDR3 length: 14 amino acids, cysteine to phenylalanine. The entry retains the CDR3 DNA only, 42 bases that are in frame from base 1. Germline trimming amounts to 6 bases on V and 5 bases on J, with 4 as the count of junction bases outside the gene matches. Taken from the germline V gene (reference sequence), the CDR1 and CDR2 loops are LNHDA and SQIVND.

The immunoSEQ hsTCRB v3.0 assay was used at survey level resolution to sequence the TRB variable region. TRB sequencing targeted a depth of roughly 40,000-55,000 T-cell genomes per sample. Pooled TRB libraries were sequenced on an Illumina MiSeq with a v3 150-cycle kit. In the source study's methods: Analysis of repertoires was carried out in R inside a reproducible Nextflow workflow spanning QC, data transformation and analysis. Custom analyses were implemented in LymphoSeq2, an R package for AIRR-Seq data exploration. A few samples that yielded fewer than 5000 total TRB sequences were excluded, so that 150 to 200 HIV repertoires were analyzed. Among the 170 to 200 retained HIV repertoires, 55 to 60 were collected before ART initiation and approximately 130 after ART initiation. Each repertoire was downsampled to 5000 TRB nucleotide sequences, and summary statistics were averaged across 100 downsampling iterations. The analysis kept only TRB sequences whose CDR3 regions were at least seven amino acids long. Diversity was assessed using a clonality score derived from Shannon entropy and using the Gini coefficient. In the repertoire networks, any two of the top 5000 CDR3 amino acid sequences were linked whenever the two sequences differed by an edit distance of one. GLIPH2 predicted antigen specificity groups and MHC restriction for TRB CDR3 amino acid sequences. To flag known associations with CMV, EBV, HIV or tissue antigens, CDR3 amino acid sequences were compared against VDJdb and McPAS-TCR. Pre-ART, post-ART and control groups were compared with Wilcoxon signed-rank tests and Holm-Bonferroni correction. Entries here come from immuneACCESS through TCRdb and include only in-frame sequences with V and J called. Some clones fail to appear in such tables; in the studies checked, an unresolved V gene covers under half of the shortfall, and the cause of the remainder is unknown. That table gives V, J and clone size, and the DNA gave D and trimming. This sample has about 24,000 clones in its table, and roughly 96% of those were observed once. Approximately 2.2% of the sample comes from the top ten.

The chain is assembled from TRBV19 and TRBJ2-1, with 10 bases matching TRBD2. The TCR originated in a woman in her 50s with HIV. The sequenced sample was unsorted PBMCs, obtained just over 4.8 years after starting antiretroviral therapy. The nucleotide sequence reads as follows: TGTGCCAGTAGATTAGCGGGAGGTGACAATGAGCAGTTCTTC. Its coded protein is CASRLAGGDNEQFF.